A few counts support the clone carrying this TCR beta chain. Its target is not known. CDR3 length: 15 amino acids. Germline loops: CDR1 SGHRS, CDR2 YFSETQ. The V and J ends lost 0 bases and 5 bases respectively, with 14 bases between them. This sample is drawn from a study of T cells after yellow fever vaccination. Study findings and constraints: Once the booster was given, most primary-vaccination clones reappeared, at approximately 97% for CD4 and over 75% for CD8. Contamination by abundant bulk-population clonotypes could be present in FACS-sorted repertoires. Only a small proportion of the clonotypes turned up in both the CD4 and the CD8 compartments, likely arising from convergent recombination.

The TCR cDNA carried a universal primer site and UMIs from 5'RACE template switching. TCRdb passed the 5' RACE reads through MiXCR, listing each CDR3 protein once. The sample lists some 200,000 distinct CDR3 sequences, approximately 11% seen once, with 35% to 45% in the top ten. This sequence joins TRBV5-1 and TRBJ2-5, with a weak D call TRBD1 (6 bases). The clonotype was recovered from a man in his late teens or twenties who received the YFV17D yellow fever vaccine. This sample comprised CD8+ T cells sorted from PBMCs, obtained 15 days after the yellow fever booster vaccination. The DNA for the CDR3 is TGCGCCAGCAGCTTGGGACTAAATAGGGGGGAGACCCAGTACTTC. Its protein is CASSLGLNRGETQYF.